The 15 T cell receptor beta chains in this list originate from one sample, sequenced in a study of cytomegalovirus exposure and HLA in healthy donors. The PCR ran on 60 Vbeta and 13 Jbeta primers. Assay used: immunoSEQ multiplex PCR; TCRdb lists only in-frame clones, some missing. The sample lists 100,000 or so clones; 75% to 85% were seen once. The sample consisted of PBMCs. Every receptor here comes from a female donor in good health and CMV-seropositive.

This clone occurred once. One end of the junction does not line up with germline, which may come from a read error. This rearrangement joins TRBV7-9 to TRBJ1-4; D remains unclear. CDR1 and CDR2 (germline): SEHNR, FQNEAQ (reference sequence). CDR3 length equals 16 residues. The CDR3: CSSSIATPAANEKLFF. The CDR3 DNA is TGTTCCAGCAGTATAGCTACGCCGGCGGCTAATGAAAAACTGTTTTTT.

This rearrangement joins TRBV5-1 to TRBJ1-1; 8 bases line up with TRBD1. The trim removed 4 bases at V and 1 base at J, leaving 6 bases unmatched. Looked up from germline, CDR1 is SGHRS and CDR2 is YFSETQ. This CDR3 region has 15 residues. CDR3 nucleotides: TGCGCCAGCAGCCCAAGGACAGGGAGGAACACTGAAGCTTTCTTT. Protein sequence: CASSPRTGRNTEAFF.

V usage is TRBV25-1 and J usage is TRBJ2-1; TRBD1 agrees at 9 bases. The CDR3 runs 14 residues. Germline assignment: CDR1 MGHDK and CDR2 SYGVNS. The trim removed 5 bases at V and 6 bases at J, leaving 5 bases unmatched. The CDR3 nucleotides are TGTGCCAGCAGTCCGGACAGGGGAGGCAATGAGCAGTTCTTC. This sequence encodes CASSPDRGGNEQFF.

This chain uses TRBV5-5 with TRBJ2-5; D perhaps matches TRBD2 (6 bases). This CDR3 region has 12 residues. CDR1 is SGHKS and CDR2 is YYEKEE in the germline V gene (reference sequence). Trimming removed 4 bases from V and 5 bases from J, with 9 bases in between. In nucleotides, the CDR3 is TGTGCCAGCAGCCGTGGGGGGGAGACCCAGTACTTC. Amino acids: CASSRGGETQYF. The variable domain in full, with the rest retrieved from reference TRBV5-5 and TRBJ2-5, is DAGVTQSPTHLIKTRGQQVTLRCSPISGHKSVSWYQQVLGQGPQFIFQYYEKEERGRGNFPDRFSARQFPNYSSELNVNALLLGDSALYLCASSRGGETQYFGPGTRLLVL.

V and J are TRBV19 and TRBJ1-1; 8 bases map to TRBD1. Germline-derived CDR1 and CDR2 are LNHDA and SQIVND (reference sequence). The CDR3 has 13 amino acids. Trimming at V came to 7 bases and at J to 3 bases, leaving 4 bases not matched to a gene. The CDR3 loop is CASNHRGDTEAFF. In nucleotides, the CDR3 is TGTGCCAGTAACCACAGGGGGGACACTGAAGCTTTCTTT.

This chain connects TRBV5-6 to TRBJ1-3, with D unresolved. Germline V gene data show CDR1 as SGHDT and CDR2 as YYEEEE. Trimming removed 4 bases from V and 0 bases from J, with 17 bases in between. The CDR3 is 17 residues long. The CDR3 here is CASSPRLGRDSGNTIYF. CDR3 DNA: TGTGCCAGCAGCCCCCGGTTGGGCAGAGACTCTGGAAACACCATATATTTT.

The chain combines TRBV2 with TRBJ1-2, with D unclear. Germline V gene lookup returns CDR1 SNHLY and CDR2 FYNNEI. The CDR3 runs 14 residues. The germline V and J ends were trimmed by 1 base and 4 bases, with 10 bases remaining between them. The CDR3 here is CASSEVDSSYGYTF. CDR3 coding DNA: TGTGCCAGCAGTGAAGTCGACTCAAGCTATGGCTACACCTTC.

The genes are TRBV7-9 and TRBJ1-1; possible D gene TRBD1, 6 bases. There are 13 residues in the CDR3. Germline V lookup: CDR1 SEHNR, CDR2 FQNEAQ (reference sequence). V gave up 3 bases and J gave up 3 bases, with 8 bases separating them. The CDR3 is CASSFTGYTEAFF. In DNA, the CDR3 is TGTGCCAGCAGCTTTACAGGGTACACTGAAGCTTTCTTT.

Worth noting for this clone: The junction differs from germline at one of its ends, possibly a read error. The J gene is TRBJ2-4, the V gene TRBV30, with TRBD2 matching over 11 bases. Germline V lookup: CDR1 GTSNPN, CDR2 SVGIG (reference sequence). This CDR3 has 15 amino acids. The CDR3 loop is CAWSVIAGGGNSQYF. For the CDR3, the DNA is TGTGCCTGGAGTGTAATAGCGGGAGGGGGAAACAGTCAGTACTTC.

The chain carries TRBV5-4 and TRBJ1-1; 9 bases agree with TRBD1. The CDR3 runs to 17 residues. The J segment lost 3 bases and the V segment lost 4 bases, leaving 13 bases of the junction unmatched. Looked up from germline, CDR1 is SGHNT and CDR2 is YYREEE (reference sequence). The CDR3 reads CASSTPGTGMGYTEAFF. In DNA, the CDR3 is TGTGCCAGCAGCACCCCCGGGACAGGGATGGGGTACACTGAAGCTTTCTTT. Together with reference TRBV5-4 and TRBJ1-1, the CDR3 gives the full variable domain: ETGVTQSPTHLIKTRGQQVTLRCSSQSGHNTVSWYQQALGQGPQFIFQYYREEENGRGNFPPRFSGLQFPNYSSELNVNALELDDSALYLCASSTPGTGMGYTEAFFGQGTRLTVV.

The CDR3 bases are TGTGCCAGTTGCGGGGGGCAAAGGACCTCGAACGAGCAGTACTTC. Translating gives CASCGGQRTSNEQYF. The chain carries TRBV6-6 and TRBJ2-7; 8 nucleotides align to TRBD2. Germline CDR1 MNHNY, CDR2 SVGAGI (reference sequence). This CDR3 contains 15 residues. Unmatched junction bases numbered 15, after V lost 9 bases and J lost 5 bases.

This chain links TRBV5-1 with TRBJ2-1; TRBD2 matches at 7 bases. J gave up 9 bases and V 4 bases, and 10 bases lay outside the gene matches. The CDR3 totals 14 residues. CDR1 and CDR2 from the germline V gene are SGHRS and YFSETQ. This chain's CDR3 is CASSQGLVTPEQFF. The CDR3 DNA is TGCGCCAGCAGCCAAGGACTAGTCACTCCTGAGCAGTTCTTC.

This clone was detected only a few times. DNA of the CDR3: TGCGCCAGCAGCTCGACATCGAACACTGAAGCTTTCTTT. This gives the protein CASSSTSNTEAFF. This rearrangement joins TRBV10-1 to TRBJ1-1; D is ambiguous. Trimming shortened V by 6 bases and J by 1 base, and 9 bases separated the two germline ends. Germline V gene data show CDR1 as WNHNN and CDR2 as SYGVQD (reference sequence). There are 13 residues in the CDR3.

This clone has just one count. The V and J genes are TRBV2 and TRBJ2-2, with D possibly being TRBD2 (6 bases). V lost 5 bases to trimming and J lost 2 bases, with 9 bases between them. Germline assignment: CDR1 SNHLY and CDR2 FYNNEI. CDR3 length: 14 amino acids. The CDR3 coding sequence is TGTGCCAGCAGTTTAGCGGTAAACACCGGGGAGCTGTTTTTT. This sequence encodes CASSLAVNTGELFF.

The chain has TRBV19 and TRBJ1-3; D unresolved. CDR1 and CDR2 from the germline V gene are LNHDA and SQIVND (reference sequence). The CDR3 sequence is 15 residues long. V shed 4 bases and J shed 0 bases, with 10 bases lying between them. CDR3 bases: TGTGCCAGTAGTACCTCGAGAGGCTCTGGAAACACCATATATTTT. Its translation: CASSTSRGSGNTIYF.